Sequencing of this T cell receptor beta chain was carried out in a study of shared clonotypes between healthy human individuals. The protocol was immunoSEQ multiplex PCR, while the TCRdb copy is restricted to in-frame clones and leaves out a portion. The sample includes around 1.1 million clones, about 72% of them seen just once. Germline V CDR1 and CDR2: SGHNT, YYREEE (reference sequence). Deletions cut 1 base from V and 2 bases from J, with 7 bases between. This CDR3 is 13 amino acids long. This sequence originates from a man between 18 and 29 years old in good health. Some clones in this sample may be carry-over from other donors' samples. V gene TRBV5-4 combines with J gene TRBJ2-7; no clear D. Source material: memory CD4+ T cells from PBMCs. Subset here: CD45RA-negative fraction. The CDR3 DNA follows: TGTGCCAGCAGCTTGCCAGGACCCTACGAGCAGTACTTC. As protein: CASSLPGPYEQYF.